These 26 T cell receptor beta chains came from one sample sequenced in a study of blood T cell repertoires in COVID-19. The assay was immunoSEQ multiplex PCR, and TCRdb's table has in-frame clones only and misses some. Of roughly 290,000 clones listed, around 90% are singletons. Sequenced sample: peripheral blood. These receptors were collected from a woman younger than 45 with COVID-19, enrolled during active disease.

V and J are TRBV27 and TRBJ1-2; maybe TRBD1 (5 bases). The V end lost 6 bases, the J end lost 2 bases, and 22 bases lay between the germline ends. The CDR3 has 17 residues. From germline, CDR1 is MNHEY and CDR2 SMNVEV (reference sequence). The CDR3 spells CASRPTAGRGENYGYTF. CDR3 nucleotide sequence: TGTGCCAGCAGACCAACCGCCGGGAGGGGCGAAAACTATGGCTACACCTTC.

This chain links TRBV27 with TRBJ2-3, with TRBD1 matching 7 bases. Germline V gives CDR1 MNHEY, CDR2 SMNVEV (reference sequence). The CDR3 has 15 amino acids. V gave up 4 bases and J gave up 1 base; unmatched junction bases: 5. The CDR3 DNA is TGTGCCAGCAGTTCCTCCACAGGGGGCACAGATACGCAGTATTTT. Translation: CASSSSTGGTDTQYF.

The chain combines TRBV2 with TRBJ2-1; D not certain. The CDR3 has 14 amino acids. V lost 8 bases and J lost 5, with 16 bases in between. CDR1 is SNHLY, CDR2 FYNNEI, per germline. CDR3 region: CASQPRRQDNEQFF. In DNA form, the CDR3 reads TGTGCCAGCCAACCGCGACGGCAGGACAATGAGCAGTTCTTC. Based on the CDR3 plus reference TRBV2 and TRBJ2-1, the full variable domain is EPEVTQTPSHQVTQMGQEVILRCVPISNHLYFYWYRQILGQKVEFLVSFYNNEISEKSEIFDDQFSVERPDGSNFTLKIRSTKLEDSAMYFCASQPRRQDNEQFFGPGTRLTVL.

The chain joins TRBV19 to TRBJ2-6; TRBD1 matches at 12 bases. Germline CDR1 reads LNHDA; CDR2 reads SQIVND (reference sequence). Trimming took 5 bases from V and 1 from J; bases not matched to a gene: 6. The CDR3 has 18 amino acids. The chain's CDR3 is CASSQRGQGASGANVLTF. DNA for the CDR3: TGTGCCAGTAGTCAACGGGGACAGGGGGCTTCTGGGGCCAACGTCCTGACTTTC.

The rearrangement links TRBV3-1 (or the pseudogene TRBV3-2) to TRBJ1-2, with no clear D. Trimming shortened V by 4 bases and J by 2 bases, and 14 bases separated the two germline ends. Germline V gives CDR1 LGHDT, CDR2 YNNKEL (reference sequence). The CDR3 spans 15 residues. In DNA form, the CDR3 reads TGTGCCAGCAGCCCCACCGAGGTAAAAAACTATGGCTACACCTTC. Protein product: CASSPTEVKNYGYTF.

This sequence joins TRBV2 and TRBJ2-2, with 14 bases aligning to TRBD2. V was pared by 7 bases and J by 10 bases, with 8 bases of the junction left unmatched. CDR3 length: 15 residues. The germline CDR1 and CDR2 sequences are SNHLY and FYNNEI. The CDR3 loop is CASTQRLAGGPELFF. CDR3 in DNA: TGTGCCAGCACCCAGAGACTAGCGGGAGGGCCGGAGCTGTTTTTT.

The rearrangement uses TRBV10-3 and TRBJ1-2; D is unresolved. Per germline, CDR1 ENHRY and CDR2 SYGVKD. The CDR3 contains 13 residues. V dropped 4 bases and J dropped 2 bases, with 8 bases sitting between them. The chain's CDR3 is CAISVEPNYGYTF. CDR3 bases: TGTGCCATCAGTGTCGAGCCAAACTATGGCTACACCTTC.

The CDR3 reads CASSPGTSGRRDTQYF. The CDR3 DNA reads TGTGCCAGCAGCCCAGGGACTAGCGGGAGGAGAGATACGCAGTATTTT. The gene calls are TRBV5-6 and TRBJ2-3; 15 nucleotides align to TRBD2. From germline, CDR1 is SGHDT and CDR2 YYEEEE. Unmatched junction bases numbered 5, after V lost 4 bases and J lost 5 bases. The CDR3 is 16 amino acids.

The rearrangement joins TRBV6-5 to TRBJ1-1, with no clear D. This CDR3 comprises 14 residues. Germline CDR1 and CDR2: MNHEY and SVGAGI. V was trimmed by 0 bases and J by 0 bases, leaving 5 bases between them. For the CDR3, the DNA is TGTGCCAGCAGTTACTCGAGAGTGAACACTGAAGCTTTCTTT. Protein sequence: CASSYSRVNTEAFF.

CDR3 in DNA: TGTGCCAGCAGTCGCTCGCGGACAGATACGCAGTATTTT. Translated: CASSRSRTDTQYF. This chain joins TRBV6-5 and TRBJ2-3; D is uncertain. The CDR3 is 13 residues long. The germline V gene has CDR1 MNHEY and CDR2 SVGAGI. V gave up 5 bases and J gave up 3 bases, with 9 bases separating them.

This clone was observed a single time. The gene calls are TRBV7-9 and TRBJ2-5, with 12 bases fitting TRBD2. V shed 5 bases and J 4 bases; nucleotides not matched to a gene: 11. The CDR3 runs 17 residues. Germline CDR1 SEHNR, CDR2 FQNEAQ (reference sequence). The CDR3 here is CASSPRRLAGVRETQYF. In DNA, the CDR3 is TGTGCCAGCAGCCCCCGGCGACTAGCGGGAGTTCGAGAGACCCAGTACTTC. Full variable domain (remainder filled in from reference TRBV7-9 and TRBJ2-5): DTGVSQNPRHKITKRGQNVTFRCDPISEHNRLYWYRQTLGQGPEFLTYFQNEAQLEKSRLLSDRFSAERPKGSFSTLEIQRTEQGDSAMYLCASSPRRLAGVRETQYFGPGTRLLVL.

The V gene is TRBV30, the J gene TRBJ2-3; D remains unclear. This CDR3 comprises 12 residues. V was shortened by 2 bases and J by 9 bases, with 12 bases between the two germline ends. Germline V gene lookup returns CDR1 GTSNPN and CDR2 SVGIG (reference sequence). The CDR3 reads CAWSRYSLTQYF. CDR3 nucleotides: TGTGCCTGGAGTCGCTATTCCCTGACGCAGTATTTT.

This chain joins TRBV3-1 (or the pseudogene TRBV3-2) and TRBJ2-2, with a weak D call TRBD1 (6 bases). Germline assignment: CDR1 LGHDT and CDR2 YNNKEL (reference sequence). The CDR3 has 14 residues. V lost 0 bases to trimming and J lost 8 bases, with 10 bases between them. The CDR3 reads CASSQDYGQGELFF. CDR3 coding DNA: TGTGCCAGCAGCCAAGACTATGGACAGGGGGAGCTGTTTTTT.

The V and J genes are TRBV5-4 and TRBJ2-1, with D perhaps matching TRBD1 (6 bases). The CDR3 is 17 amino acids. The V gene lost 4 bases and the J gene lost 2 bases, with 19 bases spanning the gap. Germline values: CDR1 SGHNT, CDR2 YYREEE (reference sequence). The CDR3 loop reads CASSLSAGQPPYNEQFF. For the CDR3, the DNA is TGTGCCAGCAGCCTCTCCGCCGGACAGCCTCCCTACAATGAGCAGTTCTTC.

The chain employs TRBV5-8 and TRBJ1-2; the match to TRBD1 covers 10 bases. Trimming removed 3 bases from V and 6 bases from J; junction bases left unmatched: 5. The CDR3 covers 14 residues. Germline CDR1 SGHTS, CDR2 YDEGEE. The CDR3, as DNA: TGTGCCAGCAGCTCCTGGACAGGGGGAAATGGCTACACCTTC. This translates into CASSSWTGGNGYTF.

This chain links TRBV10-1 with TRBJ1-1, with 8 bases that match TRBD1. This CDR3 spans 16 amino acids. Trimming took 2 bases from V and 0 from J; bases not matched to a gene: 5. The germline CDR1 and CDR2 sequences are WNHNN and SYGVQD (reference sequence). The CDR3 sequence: CASSETTGGMNTEAFF. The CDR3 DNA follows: TGCGCCAGCAGTGAGACTACAGGGGGAATGAACACTGAAGCTTTCTTT.

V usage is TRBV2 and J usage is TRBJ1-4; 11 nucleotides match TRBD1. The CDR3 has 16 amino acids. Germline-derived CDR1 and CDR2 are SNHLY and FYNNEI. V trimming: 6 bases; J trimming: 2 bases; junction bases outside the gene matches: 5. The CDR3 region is CASSYRTGGTNEKLFF. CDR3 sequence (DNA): TGTGCCAGCAGCTATAGGACAGGGGGCACTAATGAAAAACTGTTTTTT.

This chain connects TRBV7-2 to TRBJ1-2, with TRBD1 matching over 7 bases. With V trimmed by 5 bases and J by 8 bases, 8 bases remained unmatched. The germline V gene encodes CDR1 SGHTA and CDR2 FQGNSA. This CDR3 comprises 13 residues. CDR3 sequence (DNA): TGTGCCAGCAGCCAATCGACAGGGAACGGCTACACCTTC. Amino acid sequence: CASSQSTGNGYTF. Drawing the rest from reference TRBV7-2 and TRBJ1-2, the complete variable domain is GAGVSQSPSNKVTEKGKDVELRCDPISGHTALYWYRQSLGQGLEFLIYFQGNSAPDKSGLPSDRFSAERTGGSVSTLTIQRTQQEDSAVYLCASSQSTGNGYTFGSGTRLTVV.

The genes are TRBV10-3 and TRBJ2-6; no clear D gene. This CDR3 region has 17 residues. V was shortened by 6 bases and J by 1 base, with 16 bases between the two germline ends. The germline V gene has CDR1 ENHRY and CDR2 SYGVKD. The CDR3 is CAIRRGAYGSGANVLTF. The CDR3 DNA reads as TGTGCCATCAGGCGAGGCGCCTACGGTTCTGGGGCCAACGTCCTGACTTTC.

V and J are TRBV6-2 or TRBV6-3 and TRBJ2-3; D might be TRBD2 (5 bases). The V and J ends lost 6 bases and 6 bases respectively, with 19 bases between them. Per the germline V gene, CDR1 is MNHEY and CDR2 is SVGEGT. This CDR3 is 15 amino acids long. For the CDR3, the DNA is TGTGCCAGCAGCCGGCAGCGGCACCCGGGGGATACGCAGTATTTT. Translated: CASSRQRHPGDTQYF.

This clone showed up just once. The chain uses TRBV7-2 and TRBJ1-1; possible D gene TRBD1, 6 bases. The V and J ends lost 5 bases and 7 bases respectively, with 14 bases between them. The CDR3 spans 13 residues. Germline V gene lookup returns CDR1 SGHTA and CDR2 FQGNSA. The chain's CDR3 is CASSTGSGYEAFF. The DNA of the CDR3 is TGTGCCAGCAGCACAGGGTCCGGCTATGAAGCTTTCTTT. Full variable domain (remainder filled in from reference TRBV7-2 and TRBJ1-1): GAGVSQSPSNKVTEKGKDVELRCDPISGHTALYWYRQSLGQGLEFLIYFQGNSAPDKSGLPSDRFSAERTGGSVSTLTIQRTQQEDSAVYLCASSTGSGYEAFFGQGTRLTVV.

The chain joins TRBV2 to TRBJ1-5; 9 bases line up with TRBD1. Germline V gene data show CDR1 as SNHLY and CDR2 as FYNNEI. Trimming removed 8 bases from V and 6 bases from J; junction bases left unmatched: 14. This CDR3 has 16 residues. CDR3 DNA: TGTGCCAGCGCGACGGGACAGGGTTCGAGAACTCAGCCCCAGCATTTT. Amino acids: CASATGQGSRTQPQHF.

The CDR3 bases are TGTGCCAGCAGTTTGAGGGGGCTTTGGTCACCCCTCCACTTT. This codes for CASSLRGLWSPLHF. V usage is TRBV27 and J usage is TRBJ1-6; 7 nucleotides align to TRBD1. V shed 3 bases and J 10 bases; nucleotides not matched to a gene: 6. CDR3 length equals 14 residues. CDR1 and CDR2 from the germline V gene are MNHEY and SMNVEV (reference sequence).

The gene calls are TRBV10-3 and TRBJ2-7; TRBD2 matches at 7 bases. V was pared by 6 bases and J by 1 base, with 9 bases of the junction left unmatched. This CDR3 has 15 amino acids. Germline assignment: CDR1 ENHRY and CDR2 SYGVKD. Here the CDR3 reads CAISGRAGRSYEQYF. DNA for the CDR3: TGTGCCATCAGCGGCAGGGCCGGGAGGTCCTACGAGCAGTACTTC.

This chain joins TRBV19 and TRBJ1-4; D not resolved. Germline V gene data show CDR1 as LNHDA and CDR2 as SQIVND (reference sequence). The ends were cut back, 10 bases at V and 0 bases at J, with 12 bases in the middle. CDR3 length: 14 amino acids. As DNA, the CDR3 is TGTGCCACCAAATATGCGGCAACTAATGAAAAACTGTTTTTT. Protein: CATKYAATNEKLFF.

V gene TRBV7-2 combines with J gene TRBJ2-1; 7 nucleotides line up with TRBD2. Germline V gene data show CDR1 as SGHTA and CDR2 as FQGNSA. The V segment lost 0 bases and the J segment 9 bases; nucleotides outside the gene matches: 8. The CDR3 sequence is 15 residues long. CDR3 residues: CASSLALRGSPEQFF. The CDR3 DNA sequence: TGTGCCAGCAGCTTAGCGCTCCGCGGGAGCCCTGAGCAGTTCTTC. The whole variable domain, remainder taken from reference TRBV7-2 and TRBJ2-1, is GAGVSQSPSNKVTEKGKDVELRCDPISGHTALYWYRQSLGQGLEFLIYFQGNSAPDKSGLPSDRFSAERTGGSVSTLTIQRTQQEDSAVYLCASSLALRGSPEQFFGPGTRLTVL.